Listed below are T cell receptor beta chains from one sample, sequenced in a study of blood T cells in healthy people across ages. TCRdb fed the 5' RACE reads into MiXCR, producing one record per CDR3 protein. This table has 1.5 million to 2 million distinct CDR3 sequences, roughly 52% appearing once. The sample taken for sequencing was blood. These receptors were obtained from a woman aged 40 to 50 in good health. Both conserved end residues are trimmed from each CDR3. The D gene is left open where the match is weak.

J: TRBJ2-1
D: TRBD2
length: 14
V: TRBV12-3/TRBV12-4
CDR3: ASSKTAGSPYNEQF

J: TRBJ2-1
D: .
length: 10
V: TRBV20-1
CDR3: SARTIYNEQF

J: TRBJ2-7
D: .
length: 14
V: TRBV4-3
CDR3: ASSQDTSWSSYEQY

J: TRBJ1-2
D: .
length: 12
V: TRBV5-1
CDR3: ASKHTGRGDGYT

J: TRBJ1-1
D: TRBD1
length: 13
V: TRBV27
CDR3: ASSSKGDRNTEAF

J: TRBJ1-1
D: TRBD1
length: 12
V: TRBV6-1
CDR3: ASSSQPGQGRSF

J: .
D: TRBD1
length: 12
V: TRBV2
CDR3: ASSVLGQGGEQY

J: TRBJ2-1
D: TRBD1
length: 13
V: TRBV6-5
CDR3: ASSRAGTGYNEQF

J: TRBJ2-7
D: .
length: 10
V: TRBV20-1
CDR3: SARVGLNEQY

J: TRBJ1-2
D: TRBD1
length: 13
V: TRBV7-2
CDR3: ASSFATGGRDGYT

J: TRBJ2-5
D: .
length: 14
V: TRBV24-1
CDR3: ATSDPRLSGGETQY

J: TRBJ1-2
D: .
length: 11
V: TRBV4-1
CDR3: ASSQELVDGYT

J: TRBJ1-2
D: .
length: 13
V: TRBV4-3
CDR3: ASSPDVVGRDGYT

J: TRBJ1-6
D: .
length: 16
V: TRBV5-1
CDR3: ASSLSPDSSSYNSPLH

J: .
D: TRBD2
length: 13
V: TRBV11-1
CDR3: ASSPGSGADREQY

J: TRBJ2-5
D: TRBD2
length: 13
V: TRBV11-2
CDR3: ASSHPSGGTNEQY

J: TRBJ1-2
D: .
length: 13
V: TRBV7-2
CDR3: ASSPWGLPNYGYT